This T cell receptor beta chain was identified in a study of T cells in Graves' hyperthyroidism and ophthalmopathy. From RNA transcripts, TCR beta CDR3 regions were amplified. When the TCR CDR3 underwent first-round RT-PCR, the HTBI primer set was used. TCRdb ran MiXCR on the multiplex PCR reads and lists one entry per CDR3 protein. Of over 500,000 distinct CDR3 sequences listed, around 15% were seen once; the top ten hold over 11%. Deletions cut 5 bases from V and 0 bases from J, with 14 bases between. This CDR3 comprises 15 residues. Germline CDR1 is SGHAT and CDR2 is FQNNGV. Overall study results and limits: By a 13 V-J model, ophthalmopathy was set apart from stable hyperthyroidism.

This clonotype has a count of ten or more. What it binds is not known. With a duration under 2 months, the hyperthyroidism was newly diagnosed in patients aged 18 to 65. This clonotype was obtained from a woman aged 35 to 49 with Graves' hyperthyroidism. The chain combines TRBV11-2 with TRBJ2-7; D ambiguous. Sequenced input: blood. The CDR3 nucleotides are TGTGCCAGCAGCCCGCGTCGGGCAACCTCCTACGAGCAGTACTTC. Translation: CASSPRRATSYEQYF.